This entry lists 5 T cell receptor beta chains sequenced from one sample in a study of T cell responses to AZD1222 COVID-19 vaccine. Using immunoSEQ multiplex PCR, the repertoire was profiled, and TCRdb retains in-frame clones only, with some absent. The sample records 200,000 or so clones, approximately 90% being singletons. This specimen consisted of peripheral blood, obtained on day 0 of AZD1222 vaccination. Receptors originate from an adult in good health.

The chain links TRBV18 to TRBJ2-7; TRBD1 might be the D (7 bases). From germline, CDR1 is KGHSH and CDR2 LQKENI. V gave up 2 bases and J gave up 6 bases, with 20 bases separating them. This CDR3 region has 16 residues. The CDR3 DNA sequence: TGTGCCAGCTCACCATCTACCGGCAGGGGGGAGCGCGAGCAGTACTTC. Translating gives CASSPSTGRGEREQYF.

This chain connects TRBV28 to TRBJ1-2, with a tentative D call TRBD1 (6 bases). Between the trimmed V and J ends, which lost 10 bases and 1 base, there was a span of 22 bases. This CDR3 has 16 amino acids. CDR1 and CDR2 (germline): MDHEN, SYDVKM. The CDR3: CATQGQRTGLNYGYTF. Written as DNA, the CDR3 is TGTGCCACCCAGGGGCAGCGAACGGGGCTTAACTATGGCTACACCTTC.

The V and J genes are TRBV3-1 (or the pseudogene TRBV3-2) and TRBJ2-1, with unresolved D. Trimming removed 4 bases at V and 6 bases at J, with 4 bases between. Per the germline V gene, CDR1 is LGHDT and CDR2 is YNNKEL (reference sequence). This CDR3 region has 11 residues. The chain's CDR3 is CASSPGNEQFF. The CDR3 DNA follows: TGTGCCAGCAGCCCCGGCAATGAGCAGTTCTTC.

The chain joins TRBV5-1 to TRBJ1-2; D unclear. CDR3 length equals 14 residues. The germline V gene has CDR1 SGHRS and CDR2 YFSETQ. Trimming removed 2 bases from V and 8 bases from J, with 16 bases in between. Here the CDR3 reads CASSFTTASEGYTF. DNA for the CDR3: TGCGCCAGCAGCTTCACCACAGCCTCTGAGGGCTACACCTTC.

The rearrangement uses TRBV7-2 and TRBJ2-7; D is unclear. The CDR3 is made up of 14 amino acids. Germline CDR1 reads SGHTA; CDR2 reads FQGNSA. Trimming pared 1 base from V and 2 bases from J, leaving 9 bases between. The CDR3 loop reads CASSLGSVAYEQYF. As DNA, the CDR3 is TGTGCCAGCAGCTTAGGGTCGGTAGCCTACGAGCAGTACTTC.